Each of the 3 T cell receptor beta chains below was sequenced from the same sample in a study of glioma-infiltrating T cells. The iRepertoire nested amplicon-rescue multiplex PCR amplified TCR alpha and beta CDR3s from RNA. TCRdb passed the multiplex PCR reads through MiXCR, listing each CDR3 protein once. In the table there are about 140,000 distinct CDR3 sequences, 30% to 40% of which are singletons. Sequenced sample: glioma tissue, nonneoplastic brain tissue, or PBMCs (not recorded which). The source of these receptors is a human donor with low-grade glioma or glioblastoma, undergoing nonglioma brain surgery, or in good health (not recorded which).

The chain uses TRBV20-1 and TRBJ2-3, with 7 bases lining up with TRBD1. Germline loops: CDR1 DFQATT, CDR2 SNEGSKA (reference sequence). The CDR3 spans 12 residues. J gave up 6 bases and V 5 bases, and 5 bases lay outside the gene matches. CDR3: CSAGTAWDTQYF. CDR3 nucleotide sequence: TGCAGTGCTGGGACAGCTTGGGATACGCAGTATTTT.

This clonotype came up a few times. The chain employs TRBV27 and TRBJ1-5, with D uncertain. The CDR3 consists of 15 residues. Germline-derived CDR1 and CDR2 are MNHEY and SMNVEV (reference sequence). Between the trimmed V and J ends, which lost 6 bases and 1 base, there was a span of 13 bases. The CDR3 nucleotides are TGTGCCAGCAGCCGCCAAGGTGGAAGCAATCAGCCCCAGCATTTT. Amino acids: CASSRQGGSNQPQHF.

This clonotype occurred a few times. The chain uses TRBV7-2 and TRBJ2-1, with TRBD2 matching 8 bases. J lost 2 bases, V lost 6 bases, and 9 bases had no gene match. From germline, CDR1 is SGHTA and CDR2 FQGNSA. This CDR3 has 16 amino acids. The CDR3 DNA sequence: TGTGCCAGCAGAAAGACCGGGAGGGGTACCTACAATGAGCAGTTCTTC. Protein product: CASRKTGRGTYNEQFF.